This T cell receptor (beta chain) was identified during a study of cytomegalovirus exposure and HLA in healthy donors. Worth noting for this clone: Its antigen remains unidentified.

Amplification used 60 Vbeta primers and 13 Jbeta primers. The protocol was immunoSEQ multiplex PCR, while the TCRdb copy is restricted to in-frame clones and leaves out a portion. This sample has approximately 210,000 clones, with around 76% found just once. Study observations and caveats: According to reports, the classifier identified cytomegalovirus status with high specificity and sensitivity. Later work associated fewer than 20,000 TCR beta sequences with HLA alleles at 0.05 false discovery rate.

The length of the CDR3 is 14 residues. Trimming removed 2 bases at V and 8 bases at J, with 15 bases between. Germline lookup yields CDR1 MNHEY and CDR2 SVGAGI. The gene calls are TRBV6-5 and TRBJ1-2; D perhaps matches TRBD1 (6 bases). This TCR derives from a man in his forties in good health and CMV-seropositive. Sequencing input: PBMCs. This CDR3 reads CASSYEQGTFGYTF. The CDR3 DNA is TGTGCCAGCAGTTACGAACAGGGAACTTTCGGCTACACCTTC.